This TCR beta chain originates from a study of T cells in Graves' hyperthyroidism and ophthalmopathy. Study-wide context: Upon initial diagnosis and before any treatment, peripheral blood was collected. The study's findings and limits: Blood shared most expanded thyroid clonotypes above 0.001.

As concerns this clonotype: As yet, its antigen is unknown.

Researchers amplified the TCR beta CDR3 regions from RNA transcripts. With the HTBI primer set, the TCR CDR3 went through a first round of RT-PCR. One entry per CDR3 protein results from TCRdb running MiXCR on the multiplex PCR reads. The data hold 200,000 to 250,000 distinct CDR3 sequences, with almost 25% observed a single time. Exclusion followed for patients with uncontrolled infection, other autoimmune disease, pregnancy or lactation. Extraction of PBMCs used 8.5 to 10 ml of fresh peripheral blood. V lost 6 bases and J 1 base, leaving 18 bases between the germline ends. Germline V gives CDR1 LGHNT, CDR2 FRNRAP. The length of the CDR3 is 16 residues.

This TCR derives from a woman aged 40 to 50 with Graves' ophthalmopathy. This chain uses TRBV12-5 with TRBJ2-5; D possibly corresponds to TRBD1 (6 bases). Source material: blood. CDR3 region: CASGQASGTRQETQYF. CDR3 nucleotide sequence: TGTGCTAGTGGCCAAGCTTCCGGGACACGCCAAGAGACCCAGTACTTC.